This is a list of T cell receptor beta chains from one sample in a study of graft-versus-host responses after intestinal transplantation. The protocol was immunoSEQ multiplex PCR, while the TCRdb copy is restricted to in-frame clones and leaves out a portion. The data contain 40,000 or so clones, around 96% of them singletons. Their cognate antigens are unknown. Sequencing used unstimulated CD8+ T cells sorted from spleen or lymph node cells, obtained before transplant. The source of these receptors is a human donor who was the organ donor for an intestinal transplant. CDR3s include the opening cysteine and the closing phenylalanine or tryptophan. D genes are given only for firm matches. Rows give clone size only sometimes, using once, few, many, or a class for an expanded clone.

-	TRBJ1-2	TRBD1	TRBV27	CASSKGAGAGGYTF	TGTGCCAGCTCAAAGGGGGCAGGGGCCGGGGGCTACACCTTC
-	TRBJ2-1	-	TRBV4-1	CASSQDLNEQFF	TGCGCCAGCAGCCAAGATCTAAATGAGCAGTTCTTC
-	TRBJ2-7	TRBD1	TRBV5-1	CASSPGTGGSYEQYF	TGCGCCAGCAGCCCGGGGACAGGGGGCTCCTACGAGCAGTACTTC
-	TRBJ2-3	TRBD1	TRBV10-3	CAISESGQGGTDTQYF	TGTGCCATCAGTGAGTCAGGACAGGGGGGCACAGATACGCAGTATTTT
-	TRBJ2-7	-	TRBV6-1	CASSTGRPYEQYF	TGTGCCAGCAGCACCGGGAGACCCTACGAGCAGTACTTC
-	TRBJ2-7	-	TRBV27	CASSILRGWTYEQYF	TGTGCCAGCAGTATCCTCAGGGGATGGACCTACGAGCAGTACTTC
-	TRBJ2-7	-	TRBV7-2	CASSRPMPPYEQYF	TGTGCCAGCAGCCGTCCAATGCCGCCCTACGAGCAGTACTTC
-	TRBJ1-5	-	TRBV27	CASSPYSNQPQHF	TGTGCCAGCAGTCCTTATAGCAATCAGCCCCAGCATTTT
-	TRBJ2-7	-	TRBV11-2	CASSLDSGFLYEQYF	TGTGCCAGCAGCTTAGATTCCGGATTCCTCTACGAGCAGTACTTC
-	TRBJ1-1	TRBD1	TRBV27	CASSLGTGATEAFF	TGTGCCAGCAGTTTGGGGACAGGGGCCACTGAAGCTTTCTTT
-	TRBJ2-3	TRBD2	TRBV6-6	CASGISGGTGDTQYF	TGTGCCAGCGGAATTAGCGGGGGGACCGGAGATACGCAGTATTTT
-	TRBJ1-5	-	TRBV2	CASSERSAGNQPQHF	TGTGCCAGCAGTGAACGGTCGGCTGGCAATCAGCCCCAGCATTTT
-	TRBJ2-6	-	TRBV5-1	CASSLYWANVLTF	TGCGCCAGCAGCCTTTACTGGGCCAACGTCCTGACTTTC
-	TRBJ2-7	TRBD2	TRBV7-9	CAIQPRPGGGAAPYEQYF	TGTGCCATCCAACCCCGGCCGGGCGGGGGGGCCGCTCCCTACGAGCAGTACTTC
-	TRBJ2-7	-	TRBV6-5	CASSYSTGPSEQYF	TGTGCCAGCAGTTACTCGACAGGCCCTAGCGAGCAGTACTTC
once	TRBJ2-7	-	TRBV19	CASNEGGPYEQYF	TGTGCCAGTAATGAGGGGGGTCCCTACGAGCAGTACTTC
-	TRBJ2-1	TRBD2	TRBV11-3	CASSDVFVSGGQNEQFF	TGTGCCAGCAGCGACGTTTTTGTGTCGGGGGGGCAGAATGAGCAGTTCTTC
-	TRBJ1-3	-	TRBV19	CASKQGSGNTIYF	TGTGCCAGTAAACAGGGCTCTGGAAACACCATATATTTT
-	TRBJ2-5	TRBD2	TRBV7-9	CASSLGPRGEQETQYF	TGTGCCAGCAGCTTAGGGCCGCGGGGGGAACAGGAGACCCAGTACTTC
once	TRBJ1-1	-	TRBV6-5	CASSDDRNTEAFF	TGTGCCAGCAGTGATGACAGGAACACTGAAGCTTTCTTT
-	TRBJ2-7	TRBD1	TRBV9	CASSIGQGRDEQYF	TGTGCCAGCAGCATCGGACAGGGTAGAGACGAGCAGTACTTC
-	TRBJ1-6	TRBD1	TRBV4-3	CASSQDPGTGGSPLHF	TGCGCCAGCAGCCAGGACCCTGGGACAGGGGGATCACCCCTCCACTTT
-	TRBJ2-3	TRBD1	TRBV30	CACPGQGAADTQYF	TGTGCCTGTCCGGGACAGGGGGCTGCAGATACGCAGTATTTT
-	TRBJ2-3	TRBD2	TRBV4-3	CASSQTVTSGGPTDTQYF	TGCGCCAGCAGCCAAACCGTGACTAGCGGGGGACCCACAGATACGCAGTATTTT
-	TRBJ2-2	-	TRBV5-4	CASSWTAGELFF	TGTGCCAGCAGCTGGACGGCCGGGGAGCTGTTTTTT
-	TRBJ2-1	-	TRBV20-1	CSSGDEQFF	TGCAGTTCTGGGGATGAGCAGTTCTTC
-	TRBJ2-2	-	TRBV19	CASSWARDGYTGELFF	TGTGCCAGTAGTTGGGCACGGGACGGCTACACCGGGGAGCTGTTTTTT
-	TRBJ2-1	-	TRBV6-6	CASSYEGPGNEQFF	TGTGCCAGCAGTTATGAGGGGCCCGGCAATGAGCAGTTCTTC
-	TRBJ2-7	-	TRBV5-4	CASSLSGSSYEQYF	TGTGCCAGCAGCTTGTCAGGTAGCTCCTACGAGCAGTACTTC
-	TRBJ1-2	-	TRBV2	CASSEKGPPNYGYTF	TGTGCCAGCAGTGAAAAAGGCCCCCCTAACTATGGCTACACCTTC
-	TRBJ2-7	-	TRBV6-6	CASSVEGQSYEQYF	TGTGCCAGCAGTGTTGAAGGACAAAGCTACGAGCAGTACTTC
once	TRBJ2-3	-	TRBV5-6	CASSLDDSPRSF	TGTGCCAGCAGCTTGGACGACAGCCCAAGATCTTTT
-	TRBJ2-2	-	TRBV6-6	CASSYRSGGELFF	TGTGCCAGCAGTTATAGGTCAGGGGGGGAGCTGTTTTTT
-	TRBJ2-7	TRBD1	TRBV6-6	CASSPGTGGLEQYF	TGTGCCAGCAGCCCCGGGACAGGGGGCCTCGAGCAGTACTTC
-	TRBJ1-6	TRBD1	TRBV5-6	CASSWTGEGSPLHF	TGTGCCAGCAGCTGGACAGGGGAGGGATCACCCCTCCACTTT
-	TRBJ2-7	TRBD1	TRBV7-8	CASSEIGTGIFYEQYF	TGTGCCAGCAGCGAAATCGGGACAGGGATTTTTTACGAGCAGTACTTC
-	TRBJ2-7	-	TRBV7-2	CASSFYPGGYEQYF	TGTGCCAGCAGCTTCTATCCTGGGGGGTACGAGCAGTACTTC
-	TRBJ2-7	TRBD1	TRBV5-6	CASSPGTDEQYF	TGTGCCAGCAGCCCCGGGACAGACGAGCAGTACTTC
-	TRBJ2-3	TRBD2	TRBV6-4	CASSTSGGATDTQYF	TGTGCCAGCAGCACTAGCGGGGGGGCAACAGATACGCAGTATTTT
-	TRBJ2-1	-	TRBV14	CASSQGQANNEQFF	TGTGCCAGCAGCCAAGGACAGGCTAACAATGAGCAGTTCTTC
-	TRBJ2-7	TRBD1	TRBV6-1	CASRNPGTGYNEQYF	TGTGCCAGCAGAAACCCCGGGACAGGGTACAACGAGCAGTACTTC
-	TRBJ1-1	-	TRBV19	CASRDWGTEAFF	TGTGCCAGTAGAGATTGGGGGACTGAAGCTTTCTTT
-	TRBJ2-1	TRBD1	TRBV7-9	CASSLTGGNEQFF	TGTGCCAGCAGTTTGACAGGGGGCAATGAGCAGTTCTTC
-	TRBJ2-4	-	TRBV27	CASSLALGAKNIQYF	TGTGCCAGCAGTTTAGCGCTGGGGGCCAAAAACATTCAGTACTTC
-	TRBJ2-6	TRBD1	TRBV19	CASSIVSGGYGANVLTF	TGTGCCAGTAGTATAGTTTCAGGGGGCTACGGGGCCAACGTCCTGACTTTC
-	TRBJ2-5	-	TRBV29-1	CSVQDVAYQETQYF	TGCAGCGTTCAGGACGTCGCCTACCAAGAGACCCAGTACTTC
-	TRBJ2-3	TRBD2	TRBV9	CASSVDGWDYGTDTQYF	TGTGCCAGCAGCGTAGATGGGTGGGACTACGGCACAGATACGCAGTATTTT
-	TRBJ2-7	TRBD1	TRBV5-1	CASSLGTGTYEQYF	TGCGCCAGCAGCTTGGGGACAGGAACTTACGAGCAGTACTTC
-	TRBJ2-1	TRBD2	TRBV9	CASSVGRLAGAYNEQFF	TGTGCCAGCAGCGTAGGGCGACTAGCGGGGGCCTACAATGAGCAGTTCTTC
once	TRBJ2-6	-	TRBV27	CASSFEVGANVLTF	TGTGCCAGCAGTTTCGAAGTTGGGGCCAACGTCCTGACTTTC
-	TRBJ1-3	-	TRBV4-3	CASSQDFSGNTIYF	TGCGCCAGCAGCCAAGATTTCTCTGGAAACACCATATATTTT
-	TRBJ1-6	TRBD1	TRBV10-3	CAISEIQGQGVVAYNSPLHF	TGTGCCATCAGTGAGATCCAAGGACAGGGAGTCGTCGCCTATAATTCACCCCTCCACTTT
-	TRBJ2-7	-	TRBV6-5	CASSYGAGGEQYF	TGTGCCAGCAGTTACGGAGCGGGTGGCGAGCAGTACTTC
-	TRBJ2-7	-	TRBV5-1	CASSADQQGLPSREQYF	TGCGCCAGCAGCGCTGATCAACAGGGCCTTCCCTCTCGCGAGCAGTACTTC